This entry concerns a single T cell receptor (beta chain). This sample is part of a study of T cell changes during pregnancy in multiple sclerosis. Clones were read by immunoSEQ multiplex PCR, and TCRdb kept only the in-frame ones, dropping some. The table shows 99,000 or so clones, with 85% to 95% occurring only once. This CDR3 contains 15 residues. Germline loops: CDR1 ENHRY, CDR2 SYGVKD. The J segment lost 6 bases and the V segment lost 4 bases, leaving 3 bases of the junction unmatched. The sequenced sample was peripheral blood, obtained after pregnancy. The clonotype originates from a female donor with multiple sclerosis, enrolled in a pregnancy study. This chain connects TRBV10-3 to TRBJ2-1; 13 positions agree with TRBD2. CDR3: CAISVGLAGVNEQFF. The CDR3 nucleotides are TGTGCCATCAGTGTAGGACTAGCGGGAGTCAATGAGCAGTTCTTC.